This TCR beta chain was documented in a study of T cells after somatic rescue of genetic block. Per germline, CDR1 PRHDT and CDR2 FYEKMQ (reference sequence). The ends were cut back, 4 bases at V and 3 bases at J, with 10 bases in the middle. This CDR3 is 13 amino acids long. Some clones are missing from TCRdb's copy, which holds only in-frame ones; the method was immunoSEQ multiplex PCR. Of roughly 15,000 clones listed, about 70% are singletons. The sequence derives from a boy aged 5-17 years. J is TRBJ2-7 and V is TRBV13; D perhaps matches TRBD2 (5 bases). The sample was peripheral blood mononuclear cells (PBMCs). DNA of the CDR3: TGTGCCAGCAGCTCCCCCGGGGTCTACGAGCAGTACTTC. This sequence encodes CASSSPGVYEQYF. Filled out from reference TRBV13 and TRBJ2-7, the complete variable domain reads AAGVIQSPRHLIKEKRETATLKCYPIPRHDTVYWYQQGPGQDPQFLISFYEKMQSDKGSIPDRFSAQQFSDYHSELNMSSLELGDSALYFCASSSPGVYEQYFGPGTRLTVT.